This TCR beta chain appears in the sequencing data of a study of shared clonotypes between healthy human individuals. Study outcomes and limitations: Sequencing depth was a factor that was expected to affect clonotype sharing among donors. Sampling was confined to blood; repertoires within tissues likely differ.

This clone was observed a handful of times. Its antigen is unknown. One end of the junction fails to match germline, which may point to a read error. The CDR3 consists of 14 residues. In germline, CDR1 is MDHEN, CDR2 SYDVKM. A deep-level run was used for the assay. In the original analysis: With immunoSEQ giving junction-only sequences and no quality scores, filtering differed. The method was immunoSEQ multiplex PCR; TCRdb's version includes in-frame clones alone and lacks a portion of them. For V, J and clone size, that table is used; D and trimming come from the DNA. The sample records hundreds of thousands of clones, 70% to 80% being singletons.

This chain links TRBV28 with TRBJ2-7; D unclear. This receptor was obtained from a woman between 35 and 50 years old in good health. Some clones in this sample may be carry-over from other donors' samples. The sequenced material came from PBMCs. Here the CDR3 reads CASSPIMYGWPVSF. Written as DNA, the CDR3 is TGTGCCAGCAGTCCCATTATGTACGGCTGGCCCGTCTCCTTC.